This is a list of T cell receptor beta chains from one sample in a study of cytomegalovirus exposure and HLA in healthy donors. Produced via immunoSEQ multiplex PCR; TCRdb's table is partial and in-frame only. The sample holds about 110,000 clones; under 70% are singletons and the top ten take roughly 8%. Input material: PBMCs. Receptors were obtained from a man between 18 and 35 years old in good health and CMV-seropositive. Both conserved end residues are part of each CDR3. Fields, in order: D gene, V gene, clone size, CDR3 length, J gene, CDR3 DNA, CDR3 protein. The D gene is left open where the match is weak. Rows may omit the clone size; those that give it use once, few, many or a size class.

NA	TRBV27	NA	13	TRBJ1-5	TGTGCCAGCAGTTTGGGGGGACGCCAGCCCCAGCATTTT	CASSLGGRQPQHF
NA	TRBV30	NA	14	TRBJ1-5	TGTGCCTGGAGTGTACAGGGTTCGGATCAGCCCCAGCATTTT	CAWSVQGSDQPQHF
NA	TRBV19	NA	16	TRBJ2-1	TGTGCCAGTAGTAACCCAGGCCAGAGCTCCTACAATGAGCAGTTCTTC	CASSNPGQSSYNEQFF
NA	TRBV2	NA	17	TRBJ1-6	TGTGCCAGCAGTGGGGGAGGGACATCCAAGGAGATGTCACCCCTCCACTTT	CASSGGGTSKEMSPLHF
TRBD1	TRBV7-9	NA	13	TRBJ1-1	TGTGCCAGCAGCTTCGACAGGGACACTGAAGCTTTCTTT	CASSFDRDTEAFF
NA	TRBV11-2	NA	15	TRBJ1-1	TGTGCCAGCAGCTTAGGTGGGACAAAGAACACTGAAGCTTTCTTT	CASSLGGTKNTEAFF
NA	TRBV4-1	NA	15	TRBJ1-5	TGCGCCAGCAGCCAAGATTGGACAAGCAATCAGCCCCAGCATTTT	CASSQDWTSNQPQHF
TRBD2	TRBV5-1	NA	17	TRBJ2-3	TGCGCCAGCAGCCTGGAGGGGACGGGGGGGCCGACAGATACGCAGTATTTT	CASSLEGTGGPTDTQYF
TRBD1	TRBV5-1	NA	13	TRBJ2-7	TGCGCCAGCAGCGAGGGGGCAGTCCGAGAGCAGTACTTC	CASSEGAVREQYF
NA	TRBV13	NA	16	TRBJ1-6	TGTGCCAGCAGCTTCCAGGACGGAGGGCGTAATTCACCCCTCCACTTT	CASSFQDGGRNSPLHF
NA	TRBV21-1	NA	10	TRBJ2-3	TGTGCCATGCGACTGGAACCGCAGTATTTT	CAMRLEPQYF
TRBD2	TRBV28	once	15	TRBJ2-7	TGTGCCAGCAGTCAGGGACTAGCGGGATTCTACGAGCAGTACTTC	CASSQGLAGFYEQYF
TRBD1	TRBV6-5	NA	15	TRBJ2-5	TGTGCCAGCAGTTACTCGGGGGGACAGGCTAAGACCCAGTACTTC	CASSYSGGQAKTQYF
NA	TRBV27	NA	13	TRBJ1-1	TGTGCCAGCAGTTTCCGTCATGGCAGAGAAGCTTTCTTT	CASSFRHGREAFF
NA	TRBV2	once	15	TRBJ1-3	TGTGCCAGCAGTGAATGGACAGTCTCAGGAAACACCATATATTTT	CASSEWTVSGNTIYF
NA	TRBV14	NA	14	TRBJ2-4	TGTGCCAGCAGCCTTCAGGGAGCCAAAAACATTCAGTACTTC	CASSLQGAKNIQYF
TRBD1	TRBV23-1	NA	16	TRBJ2-2	TGCGCCAGCAGTCAGCCCCAGGGGGAGAACACCGGGGAGCTGTTTTTT	CASSQPQGENTGELFF
NA	TRBV27	NA	12	TRBJ1-2	TGTGCCAGCACCACTACGGGTTGTGGCTACACCTTC	CASTTTGCGYTF
TRBD1	TRBV29-1	NA	13	TRBJ2-3	TGCAGCGTTGAACGAGACAGGGCAGATACGCAGTATTTT	CSVERDRADTQYF
TRBD1	TRBV28	NA	19	TRBJ2-5	TGTGCCAGCAGTTTCACCTCCAAAAGGACAGGGGGCGTCTGGGAGACCCAGTACTTC	CASSFTSKRTGGVWETQYF
TRBD1	TRBV7-2	NA	14	TRBJ1-2	TGTGCCAGCAGCTTTGTACAGGGGGGCTATGGCTACACCTTC	CASSFVQGGYGYTF
TRBD1	TRBV19	NA	17	TRBJ1-4	TGTGCCAGTAGTAAAACGACAGGGATTGCAACTAATGAAAAACTGTTTTTT	CASSKTTGIATNEKLFF
NA	TRBV11-2	NA	13	TRBJ1-5	TGTGCCAGCAGCTATGACACCAATCAGCCCCAGCATTTT	CASSYDTNQPQHF
TRBD1	TRBV28	few	15	TRBJ2-3	TGTGCCAGCACAAAGCGTCAGGGGGCCAGAGATACGCAGTATTTT	CASTKRQGARDTQYF
NA	TRBV4-1	once	15	TRBJ1-5	TGCGCCAGCAGCCTCGGTCCCGGCGGGGGTCAGCTCCAGCATTTT	CASSLGPGGGQLQHF
TRBD1	TRBV28	NA	14	TRBJ1-2	TGTGCCAGCAGTTTTGGGACAGAGAACTATGGCTACACCTTC	CASSFGTENYGYTF
TRBD1	TRBV6-6	NA	13	TRBJ1-2	TGTGCCAGCAGCGACAGGGGCGCCCGTGGCTACACCTTC	CASSDRGARGYTF
TRBD1	TRBV15	NA	20	TRBJ2-6	TGTGCCACCAGCAGGAACCAATGGGACAGGGCCTCTGCTGGGGCCAACGTCCTGACTTTC	CATSRNQWDRASAGANVLTF
TRBD1	TRBV7-9	NA	15	TRBJ1-5	TGTGCCAGCAGCTTAGATGGGACAGGGTATCAGCCCCAGCATTTT	CASSLDGTGYQPQHF
NA	TRBV15	NA	17	TRBJ1-2	TGTGCCACCAGCAGAGTAGGCAGGGCTTGCCGTAACTATGGCTACACCTTC	CATSRVGRACRNYGYTF
TRBD1	TRBV18	few	15	TRBJ1-2	TGTGCCAGCTCACCCACAGGGGGTTCGAACTATGGCTACACCTTC	CASSPTGGSNYGYTF
TRBD1	TRBV29-1	NA	12	TRBJ1-4	TGCAGCGTTGAGATTCCAGGGGGCGCTGGGATTTTT	CSVEIPGGAGIF
TRBD2	TRBV5-1	once	14	TRBJ2-7	TGCGCCAGCAGATTGCGGGGGAGCTCCTACGAGCAGTACTTC	CASRLRGSSYEQYF
TRBD1	TRBV27	few	12	TRBJ1-1	TGTGCCAGCGGCAACAGGGGGCTTGAAGCTTTCTTT	CASGNRGLEAFF
NA	TRBV28	NA	15	TRBJ2-7	TGTGCCAGCAGTTTGATCGGCCAGGGACATGTGGAGCAGTACTTC	CASSLIGQGHVEQYF
TRBD2	TRBV4-1	NA	19	TRBJ2-2	TGCGCCAGCAGCCAAGGTTCGCGGACTAGCGGGGGGGCCGTCGGGGAGCTGTTTTTT	CASSQGSRTSGGAVGELFF
NA	TRBV7-9	NA	14	TRBJ2-5	TGTGCCAGCAGCTTAGTGGGCTCACAAGAGACCCAGTACTTC	CASSLVGSQETQYF
TRBD1	TRBV19	NA	12	TRBJ1-1	TGTGCCAGCGGGACAGGGAACACTGAAGCTTTCTTT	CASGTGNTEAFF
NA	TRBV11-2	NA	15	TRBJ1-5	TGTGCCAGCAGCTTAGGGGGGGATAGCAATCAGCCCCAGCATTTT	CASSLGGDSNQPQHF
TRBD1	TRBV2	NA	16	TRBJ1-4	TGTGCCAGCAGGGGGACAGGGAACCTTTATAATGAAAAACTGTTTTTT	CASRGTGNLYNEKLFF
TRBD2	TRBV5-6	NA	18	TRBJ2-3	TGTGCCAGCAGCTCGTCCGGGACTAGCGGGGGGAGCACAGATACGCAGTATTTT	CASSSSGTSGGSTDTQYF
NA	TRBV15	NA	12	TRBJ2-3	TGTGCCACCAGCAGACGGGTGGGTACGCAGTATTTT	CATSRRVGTQYF
TRBD2	TRBV27	NA	16	TRBJ2-2	TGTGCCAGCAGTTTACGGGGCGGGGGGGGAACCGGGGAGCTGTTTTTT	CASSLRGGGGTGELFF
NA	TRBV6-1	NA	16	TRBJ1-1	TGTGCCAGCAGTGAAGCGTGGTCCCAAGCACCCGCGTCAGCTTTCTTT	CASSEAWSQAPASAFF
NA	TRBV7-2	NA	11	TRBJ2-7	TGTGCCAGCAGCTCCTACTACGAGCAGTACTTC	CASSSYYEQYF
NA	TRBV5-6	NA	12	TRBJ1-4	TGTGCCAGCAGCAGAGCTAATGAAAAACTGTTTTTT	CASSRANEKLFF
TRBD2	TRBV7-2	NA	15	TRBJ2-3	TGTGCCAGCAGCTTAATTAGCGGGGGCACAGATACGCAGTATTTT	CASSLISGGTDTQYF
NA	TRBV10-1	few	16	TRBJ2-6	TGCGCCAGCAGTGAGTCTCCCGGGACTGGGGCCAACGTCCTGACTTTC	CASSESPGTGANVLTF
TRBD1	TRBV7-9	NA	13	TRBJ2-4	TGTGCCAGCAGCCTGACAGGGCCCACGTTACAGTACTTC	CASSLTGPTLQYF
NA	TRBV5-1	NA	13	TRBJ1-2	TGCGCCAGCAGCTTGGCCAACGGGTATGGCTACACCTTC	CASSLANGYGYTF
TRBD1	TRBV6-1	NA	14	TRBJ2-7	TGTGCCAGCAAGGGACAGGGGTTCTCCTACGAGCAGTACTTC	CASKGQGFSYEQYF
TRBD1	TRBV10-1	NA	13	TRBJ1-1	TGCGCCAGCAAACCGGGACAGGTATCTGAAGCTTTCTTT	CASKPGQVSEAFF
TRBD2	TRBV19	NA	18	TRBJ2-3	TGTGCCAGCCGGGACAGTACACTAGCGGGGGGGCGGGGAGATACGCAGTATTTT	CASRDSTLAGGRGDTQYF
TRBD1	TRBV7-9	NA	13	TRBJ1-1	TGTGCCAGCAGTGAGACAGGGGACACTGAAGCTTTCTTT	CASSETGDTEAFF
TRBD2	TRBV4-2	NA	14	TRBJ2-7	TGTGCCAGCAGCGAGGGCGGGGCGGGGGTCGAGCAGTACTTC	CASSEGGAGVEQYF